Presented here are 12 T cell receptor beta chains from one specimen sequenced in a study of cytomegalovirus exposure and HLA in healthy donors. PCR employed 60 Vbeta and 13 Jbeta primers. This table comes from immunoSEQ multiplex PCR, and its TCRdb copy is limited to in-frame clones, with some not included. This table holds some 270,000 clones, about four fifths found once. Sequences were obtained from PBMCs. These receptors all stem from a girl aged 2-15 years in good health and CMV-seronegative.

The DNA of the CDR3 is TGTGCCAGCAGCTTGGCAGGAGGGAGCGAGCAGTACTTC. This sequence encodes CASSLAGGSEQYF. The gene calls are TRBV5-4 and TRBJ2-7, with a possible D match to TRBD2 (6 bases). The germline gives CDR1 SGHNT, CDR2 YYREEE (reference sequence). V was shortened by 0 bases and J by 6 bases, with 10 bases between the two germline ends. CDR3 size: 13 residues.

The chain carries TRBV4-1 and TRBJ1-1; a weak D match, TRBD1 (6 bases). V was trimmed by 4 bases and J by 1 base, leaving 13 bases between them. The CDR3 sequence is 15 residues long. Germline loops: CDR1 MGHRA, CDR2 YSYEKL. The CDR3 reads CASSLRTAWNTEAFF. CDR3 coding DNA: TGCGCCAGCAGCCTCAGGACAGCATGGAACACTGAAGCTTTCTTT.

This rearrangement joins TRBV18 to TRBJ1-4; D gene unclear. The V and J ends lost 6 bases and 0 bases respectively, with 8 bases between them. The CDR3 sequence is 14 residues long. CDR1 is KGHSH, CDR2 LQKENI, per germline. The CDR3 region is CASSSGATNEKLFF. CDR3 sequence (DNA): TGTGCCAGCTCCTCCGGAGCAACTAATGAAAAACTGTTTTTT.

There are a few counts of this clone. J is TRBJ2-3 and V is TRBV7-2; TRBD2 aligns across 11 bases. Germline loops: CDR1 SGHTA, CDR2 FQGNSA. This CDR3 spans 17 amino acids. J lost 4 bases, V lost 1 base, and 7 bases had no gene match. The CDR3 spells CASSLGSGGAFADTQYF. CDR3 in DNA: TGTGCCAGCAGCTTAGGTAGCGGGGGGGCCTTTGCAGATACGCAGTATTTT.

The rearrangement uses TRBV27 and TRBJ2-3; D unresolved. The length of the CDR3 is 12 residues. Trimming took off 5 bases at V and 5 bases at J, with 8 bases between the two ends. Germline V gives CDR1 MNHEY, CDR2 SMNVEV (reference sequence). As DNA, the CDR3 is TGTGCCAGCAGTCCCTATAGAGATACGCAGTATTTT. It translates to CASSPYRDTQYF.

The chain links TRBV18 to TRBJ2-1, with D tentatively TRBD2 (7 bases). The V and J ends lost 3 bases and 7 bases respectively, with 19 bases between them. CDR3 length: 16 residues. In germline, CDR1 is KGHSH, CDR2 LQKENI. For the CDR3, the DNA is TGTGCCAGCTCACCCCTCGGAGGGGGGGTTGAGAATGAGCAGTTCTTC. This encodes CASSPLGGGVENEQFF.

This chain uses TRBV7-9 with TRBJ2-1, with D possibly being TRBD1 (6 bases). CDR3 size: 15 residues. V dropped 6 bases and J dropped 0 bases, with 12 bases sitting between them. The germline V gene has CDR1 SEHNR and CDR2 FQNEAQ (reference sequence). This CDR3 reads CASRYRDGSYNEQFF. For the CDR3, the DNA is TGTGCCAGCAGATACAGGGACGGCTCCTACAATGAGCAGTTCTTC. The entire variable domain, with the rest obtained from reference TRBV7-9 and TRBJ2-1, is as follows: DTGVSQNPRHKITKRGQNVTFRCDPISEHNRLYWYRQTLGQGPEFLTYFQNEAQLEKSRLLSDRFSAERPKGSFSTLEIQRTEQGDSAMYLCASRYRDGSYNEQFFGPGTRLTVL.

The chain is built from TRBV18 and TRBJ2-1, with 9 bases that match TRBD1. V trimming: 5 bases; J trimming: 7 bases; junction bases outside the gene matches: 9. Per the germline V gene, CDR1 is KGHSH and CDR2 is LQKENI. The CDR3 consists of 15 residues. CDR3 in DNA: TGTGCCAGCTCAGTCCGGACAGGGGCGACTAATGAGCAGTTCTTC. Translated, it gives CASSVRTGATNEQFF.

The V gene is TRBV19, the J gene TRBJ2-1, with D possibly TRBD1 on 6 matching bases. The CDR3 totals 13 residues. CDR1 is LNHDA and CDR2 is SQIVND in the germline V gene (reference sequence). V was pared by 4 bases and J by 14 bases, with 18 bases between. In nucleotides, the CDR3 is TGTGCCAGTAGTAGACAGGTCTCCTCAGAGGAGTTCTTC. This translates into CASSRQVSSEEFF.

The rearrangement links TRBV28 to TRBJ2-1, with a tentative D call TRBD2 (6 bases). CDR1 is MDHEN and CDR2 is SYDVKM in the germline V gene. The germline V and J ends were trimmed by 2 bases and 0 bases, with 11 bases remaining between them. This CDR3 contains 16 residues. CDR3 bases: TGTGCCAGCAGTTTAGGGCTAGCGTACTCCTACAATGAGCAGTTCTTC. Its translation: CASSLGLAYSYNEQFF.

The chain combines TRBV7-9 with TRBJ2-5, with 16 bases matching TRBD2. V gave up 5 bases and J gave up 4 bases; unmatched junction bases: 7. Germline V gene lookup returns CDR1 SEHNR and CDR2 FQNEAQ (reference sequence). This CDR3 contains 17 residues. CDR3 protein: CASSTGTSGGAGETQYF. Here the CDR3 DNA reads TGTGCCAGCAGCACCGGGACTAGCGGGGGGGCCGGAGAGACCCAGTACTTC. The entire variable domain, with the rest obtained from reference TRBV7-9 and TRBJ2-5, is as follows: DTGVSQNPRHKITKRGQNVTFRCDPISEHNRLYWYRQTLGQGPEFLTYFQNEAQLEKSRLLSDRFSAERPKGSFSTLEIQRTEQGDSAMYLCASSTGTSGGAGETQYFGPGTRLLVL.

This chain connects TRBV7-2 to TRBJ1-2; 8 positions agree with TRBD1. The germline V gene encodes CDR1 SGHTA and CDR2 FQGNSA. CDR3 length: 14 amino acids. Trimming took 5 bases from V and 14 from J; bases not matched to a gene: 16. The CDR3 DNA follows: TGTGCCAGCAGCCAACTGCCGGGACAGGTGGCCCGGACCTTC. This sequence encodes CASSQLPGQVARTF.